These 28 T cell receptor beta chains share one sample of origin, sequenced in a study of T cell changes during pregnancy in multiple sclerosis. The method was immunoSEQ multiplex PCR; TCRdb's version includes in-frame clones alone and lacks a portion of them. The table lists tens of thousands of clones, approximately 90% of them singletons. The starting material was CD8+ T cells from peripheral blood mononuclear cells, obtained after pregnancy. The receptors come from a female donor in good health, enrolled as a control in a pregnancy study.

The V and J genes are TRBV7-8 and TRBJ1-5; 7 nucleotides align to TRBD1. V dropped 4 bases and J dropped 4; count of bases not matched to a gene: 10. CDR1 and CDR2 (germline): SGHVS, FQNEAQ. CDR3 length equals 16 residues. This chain's CDR3 is CASSSDATRGNQPQHF. CDR3 nucleotide sequence: TGTGCCAGCAGCTCAGACGCTACCAGGGGGAATCAGCCCCAGCATTTT.

J is TRBJ1-1 and V is TRBV27; no reliable D call. The CDR3 totals 13 residues. V shed 2 bases and J shed 4 bases, with 8 bases lying between them. Germline V lookup: CDR1 MNHEY, CDR2 SMNVEV (reference sequence). The DNA for the CDR3 is TGTGCCAGCAGTTTAGCTACTGCCACTGAAGCTTTCTTT. Its translation: CASSLATATEAFF.

The rearrangement links TRBV27 to TRBJ2-1, with D perhaps matching TRBD2 (5 bases). The CDR3 covers 15 residues. V lost 4 bases, J lost 13 bases, and 23 bases lay in between. CDR1 and CDR2 (germline): MNHEY, SMNVEV (reference sequence). CDR3 protein: CASSYPGVRLGQQFF. CDR3 nucleotides: TGTGCCAGCAGTTACCCCGGGGTGCGATTAGGTCAACAGTTCTTC.

V is TRBV12-5 and J is TRBJ1-3; D call uncertain. Germline V lookup: CDR1 LGHNT, CDR2 FRNRAP. Trimming cost V 6 bases and J 0 bases, with 18 bases left between them. The CDR3 is made up of 17 amino acids. In DNA, the CDR3 is TGTGCTAGTGGACCTCCCCGACCGGGGTCCTCTGGAAACACCATATATTTT. Translation: CASGPPRPGSSGNTIYF.

The chain is built from TRBV10-3 and TRBJ1-3; D is uncertain. Trimming took off 1 base at V and 0 bases at J, with 13 bases between the two ends. The CDR3 is 17 amino acids. Germline V gives CDR1 ENHRY, CDR2 SYGVKD. CDR3 sequence: CAISEFFVGDSGNTIYF. In DNA, the CDR3 is TGTGCCATCAGTGAGTTTTTTGTCGGAGACTCTGGAAACACCATATATTTT.

This chain links TRBV9 with TRBJ2-7; TRBD1 matches 8 bases. CDR3 size: 13 residues. Germline loops: CDR1 SGDLS, CDR2 YYNGEE. The ends lost 3 bases at V and 3 bases at J; junction bases unmatched: 2. The DNA for the CDR3 is TGTGCCAGCAGCGCGGACAGGGACTACGAGCAGTACTTC. Protein product: CASSADRDYEQYF. Filled out from reference TRBV9 and TRBJ2-7, the complete variable domain reads DSGVTQTPKHLITATGQRVTLRCSPRSGDLSVYWYQQSLDQGLQFLIQYYNGEERAKGNILERFSAQQFPDLHSELNLSSLELGDSALYFCASSADRDYEQYFGPGTRLTVT.

The chain has TRBV10-3 and TRBJ2-7, with 14 bases identical to TRBD2. The CDR3 spans 16 residues. Looked up from germline, CDR1 is ENHRY and CDR2 is SYGVKD. The V gene end was trimmed by 4 bases and the J gene end by 4 bases; junction bases not matched to a gene: 6. CDR3 nucleotides: TGTGCCATCAGTGTCGGACTAGCGGGGGGCCTTTACGAGCAGTACTTC. It specifies CAISVGLAGGLYEQYF.

V and J are TRBV6-5 and TRBJ1-1; weak D call: TRBD1 (5 bases). Germline V lookup: CDR1 MNHEY, CDR2 SVGAGI. The V end was cut by 6 bases, the J end by 13 bases, with 15 bases between. The length of the CDR3 is 11 residues. In DNA form, the CDR3 reads TGTGCCAGCAGAACAAACGGCCAGGGTTTCTTT. Encoded protein: CASRTNGQGFF.

The chain recombines TRBV5-4 with TRBJ2-2; D is unclear. V was pared by 0 bases and J by 5 bases, with 8 bases between. The CDR3 spans 14 residues. In germline, CDR1 is SGHNT, CDR2 YYREEE (reference sequence). The CDR3 sequence: CASSLARGTGELFF. DNA of the CDR3: TGTGCCAGCAGCTTGGCTAGAGGTACCGGGGAGCTGTTTTTT.

This chain joins TRBV13 and TRBJ2-7, with D uncertain. Trimming left V 3 bases short and J 0 bases short, with 6 bases between. This CDR3 contains 13 residues. The germline V gene encodes CDR1 PRHDT and CDR2 FYEKMQ (reference sequence). The CDR3 DNA reads TGTGCCAGCAGCTTCAGTGCCTCCTACGAGCAGTACTTC. Translation: CASSFSASYEQYF.

The CDR3, as DNA: TGTGCCAGCAGCTCTATAATCCCGGGACAGCAAGAGACCCAGTACTTC. This codes for CASSSIIPGQQETQYF. The chain carries TRBV7-8 and TRBJ2-5, with TRBD1 matching over 7 bases. From germline, CDR1 is SGHVS and CDR2 FQNEAQ. The V and J ends lost 4 bases and 2 bases, in that order; junction bases with no gene match: 10. The CDR3 extends over 16 amino acids. The full variable domain, in which reference TRBV7-8 and TRBJ2-5 provide the parts outside the CDR3, is GAGVSQSPRYKVAKRGQDVALRCDPISGHVSLFWYQQALGQGPEFLTYFQNEAQLDKSGLPSDRFFAERPEGSVSTLKIQRTQQEDSAVYLCASSSIIPGQQETQYFGPGTRLLVL.

This chain joins TRBV11-2 and TRBJ2-3; no definite D call. The CDR3 has 17 amino acids. V dropped 1 base and J dropped 2 bases, with 16 bases sitting between them. CDR1 SGHAT and CDR2 FQNNGV come from the germline V gene. CDR3 DNA: TGTGCCAGCAGCTTAGCCTTTCTAGTACGGAACACAGATACGCAGTATTTT. Translated, it gives CASSLAFLVRNTDTQYF.

DNA for the CDR3: TGTGCCAGCAGCTTGCGGCAGGGGGCGTACGAGCAGTACTTC. It specifies CASSLRQGAYEQYF. This sequence joins TRBV5-5 and TRBJ2-7, with TRBD1 matching 8 bases. Per the germline V gene, CDR1 is SGHKS and CDR2 is YYEKEE (reference sequence). V lost 1 base, J lost 4 bases, and 4 bases stayed unmatched. This CDR3 contains 14 residues.

V is TRBV7-9 and J is TRBJ2-3; possible D gene TRBD1, 6 bases. Germline CDR1 reads SEHNR; CDR2 reads FQNEAQ (reference sequence). This CDR3 spans 12 amino acids. With 5 bases removed from V and 14 bases from J, the gap between germline ends came to 17 bases. CDR3 in amino acids: CASSHYRVVWYF. The CDR3 DNA is TGTGCCAGCAGCCATTACAGGGTAGTGTGGTATTTT.

V is TRBV7-3 and J is TRBJ2-7; 8 bases fit TRBD1. After removal of 2 bases from V and 2 bases from J, the junction contained 5 bases not matched to a gene. The length of the CDR3 is 15 residues. Germline lookup yields CDR1 SGHTA and CDR2 FQGTGA. This CDR3 reads CASSLHQGAAYEQYF. CDR3 bases: TGTGCCAGCAGCTTACACCAGGGGGCGGCCTACGAGCAGTACTTC.

The chain links TRBV5-4 to TRBJ2-1; TRBD2 aligns across 10 bases. This CDR3 is 16 amino acids long. CDR1 is SGHNT, CDR2 YYREEE, per germline (reference sequence). J lost 1 base, V lost 2 bases, and 3 bases had no gene match. The CDR3 sequence: CASSFSSGGSYNEQFF. The DNA for the CDR3 is TGTGCCAGCAGCTTCAGTAGCGGGGGGTCCTACAATGAGCAGTTCTTC.

The chain has TRBV29-1 and TRBJ2-7; possible D gene TRBD2, 7 bases. Looked up from germline, CDR1 is SQVTM and CDR2 is ANQGSEA. Trimming cost V 1 base and J 0 bases, with 13 bases left between them. The CDR3 runs 15 residues. In nucleotides, the CDR3 is TGCAGCGTTGAAGGGGGAGGGGGGAGCTCCTACGAGCAGTACTTC. Amino acids: CSVEGGGGSSYEQYF.

For this clone: A much bigger clone sits one base away, suggesting this may be a read error. Within the sample, other DNA sequences also encode this same CDR3. This sequence joins TRBV2 and TRBJ2-7; the D gene is possibly TRBD2 (5 bases). CDR3 length: 13 residues. Trimming removed 8 bases at V and 2 bases at J, with 13 bases between. The V gene's germline CDR1 is SNHLY and CDR2 FYNNEI. The CDR3 coding sequence is TGTGCCAGCGGGAGAGCCGCCCCCTACGAGCAGTACTTC. This gives the protein CASGRAAPYEQYF.

V gene TRBV9 combines with J gene TRBJ2-3; 12 bases align to TRBD2. The germline V gene has CDR1 SGDLS and CDR2 YYNGEE. The CDR3 extends over 16 amino acids. V shed 3 bases, J shed 6 bases, and the junction held 8 bases outside the gene matches. The CDR3 loop is CASSAPSGGAGDTQYF. The DNA for the CDR3 is TGTGCCAGCAGCGCCCCTAGCGGGGGGGCAGGTGATACGCAGTATTTT.

The chain joins TRBV19 to TRBJ2-5, with TRBD2 identical over 15 bases. Germline V gene data show CDR1 as LNHDA and CDR2 as SQIVND (reference sequence). The V segment lost 4 bases and the J segment 7 bases; nucleotides outside the gene matches: 13. The CDR3 runs 18 residues. CDR3 residues: CASSTYGLAGGPYATQYF. CDR3 nucleotide sequence: TGTGCCAGTAGTACCTACGGACTAGCGGGGGGGCCGTATGCGACCCAGTACTTC.

In this sample, this clone turned up a few times. The rearrangement links TRBV27 to TRBJ1-1, with 10 positions matching TRBD1. The CDR3 is 14 amino acids. Trimming cost V 5 bases and J 4 bases; bases outside gene matches: 4. Germline CDR1 MNHEY, CDR2 SMNVEV (reference sequence). The CDR3 region has the DNA TGTGCCAGCAGTCATCGGACAGGGGGCACTGAAGCTTTCTTT. Amino acid sequence: CASSHRTGGTEAFF.

V usage is TRBV7-9 and J usage is TRBJ2-3; 8 bases map to TRBD2. Germline V gives CDR1 SEHNR, CDR2 FQNEAQ (reference sequence). The CDR3 consists of 15 residues. V was pared by 1 base and J by 3 bases, with 3 bases of the junction left unmatched. The CDR3 spells CASSLDPGGTDTQYF. The CDR3 region has the DNA TGTGCCAGCAGCTTAGATCCGGGGGGGACAGATACGCAGTATTTT.

V gene TRBV5-4 combines with J gene TRBJ2-1; 8 bases line up with TRBD2. V lost 6 bases, J lost 3 bases, and 8 bases stayed unmatched. This CDR3 is 15 amino acids long. CDR1 and CDR2 (germline): SGHNT, YYREEE (reference sequence). The CDR3, as DNA: TGTGCCAGCACCTTAAAACGGGGGGGCTACAATGAGCAGTTCTTC. Amino acid sequence: CASTLKRGGYNEQFF.

This clone was observed at least ten times. At the DNA level, this CDR3 is encoded by other sequences in the same sample as well. The rearrangement links TRBV18 to TRBJ1-5; 10 bases line up with TRBD1. The CDR3 is 15 amino acids. Germline CDR1 and CDR2: KGHSH and LQKENI. The junction had 5 bases not matched to a gene; V was cut back by 4 bases and J by 5 bases. CDR3 sequence: CASSRTGTGDQPQHF. For the CDR3, the DNA is TGTGCCAGCTCACGCACGGGGACAGGGGATCAGCCCCAGCATTTT.

This chain uses TRBV9 with TRBJ2-7; the D gene is possibly TRBD1 (6 bases). Trimming removed 0 bases at V and 3 bases at J, with 13 bases between. The CDR3 loop spans 15 amino acids. Germline lookup yields CDR1 SGDLS and CDR2 YYNGEE. The CDR3 spells CASSVGGDTFYEQYF. The CDR3 bases are TGTGCCAGCAGCGTAGGAGGGGACACCTTCTACGAGCAGTACTTC.

The chain links TRBV18 to TRBJ1-1; 7 bases fit TRBD1. The CDR3 runs to 16 residues. V dropped 6 bases and J dropped 2; count of bases not matched to a gene: 12. Germline V gives CDR1 KGHSH, CDR2 LQKENI. CDR3 sequence: CASSPKAGTDNTEAFF. The CDR3 DNA is TGTGCCAGCTCTCCGAAAGCCGGGACAGACAACACTGAAGCTTTCTTT.

V is TRBV30 and J is TRBJ2-3; maybe TRBD1 (6 bases). This CDR3 is 14 amino acids long. The germline CDR1 and CDR2 sequences are GTSNPN and SVGIG (reference sequence). V shed 3 bases and J shed 2 bases, with 12 bases lying between them. The CDR3: CAWSLGAITDTQYF. The CDR3 DNA reads TGTGCCTGGAGCTTGGGGGCGATCACAGATACGCAGTATTTT.

The chain carries TRBV7-6 and TRBJ2-6; 7 bases map to TRBD2. This CDR3 has 19 residues. The junction had 12 bases not matched to a gene; V was cut back by 4 bases and J by 0 bases. Germline assignment: CDR1 SGHVS and CDR2 FNYEAQ. Written as DNA, the CDR3 is TGTGCCAGCAGCTCCCTGGCCAGGGACTACCTCTCTGGGGCCAACGTCCTGACTTTC. It yields the protein CASSSLARDYLSGANVLTF.